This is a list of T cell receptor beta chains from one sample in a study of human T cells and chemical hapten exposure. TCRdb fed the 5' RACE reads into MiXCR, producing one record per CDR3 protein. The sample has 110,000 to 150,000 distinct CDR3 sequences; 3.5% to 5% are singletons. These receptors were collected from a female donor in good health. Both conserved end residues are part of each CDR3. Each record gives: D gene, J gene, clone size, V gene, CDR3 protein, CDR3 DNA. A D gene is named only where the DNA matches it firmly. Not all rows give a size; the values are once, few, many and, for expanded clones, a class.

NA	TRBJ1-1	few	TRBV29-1	CSVDLALGGSPEAFF	TGCAGCGTTGACCTTGCTCTCGGGGGATCGCCTGAAGCTTTCTTT
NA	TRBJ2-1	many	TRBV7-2	CASSLGRLGRRDEQFF	TGTGCCAGCAGCTTAGGTCGGCTGGGGCGGCGCGATGAGCAGTTCTTC
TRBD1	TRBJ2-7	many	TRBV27	CASSLLGQGAYEQYF	TGTGCCAGCAGTTTACTTGGACAGGGGGCTTACGAGCAGTACTTC
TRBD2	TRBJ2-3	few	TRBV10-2	CASSESTSGVTDTQYF	TGCGCCAGCAGTGAGTCGACTAGCGGGGTCACAGATACGCAGTATTTT
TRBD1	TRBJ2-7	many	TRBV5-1	CASSFMDRGAYEQYF	TGCGCCAGCAGCTTCATGGACAGGGGGGCCTACGAGCAGTACTTC
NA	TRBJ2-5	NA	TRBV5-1	CASSFQPQETQYF	TGCGCCAGCAGCTTCCAGCCACAAGAGACCCAGTACTTC
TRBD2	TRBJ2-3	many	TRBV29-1	CSVHAGLAQYF	TGCAGCGTTCACGCGGGACTAGCGCAGTATTTT
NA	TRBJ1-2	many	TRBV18	CASSPNIDYYGYTF	TGTGCCAGCTCCCCTAATATCGACTACTATGGCTACACCTTC
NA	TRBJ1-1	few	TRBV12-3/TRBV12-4	CASSLAGRGAFF	TGTGCCAGCAGTTTAGCGGGGCGTGGAGCTTTCTTT
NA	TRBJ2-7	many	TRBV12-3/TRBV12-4	CASSFRGASSYEQYF	TGTGCCAGCAGTTTCAGGGGGGCCAGCTCCTACGAGCAGTACTTC
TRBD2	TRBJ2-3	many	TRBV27	CASSFFTGLAGGRYTDTQYF	TGTGCCAGCAGTTTTTTCACGGGACTAGCGGGGGGGCGGTACACAGATACGCAGTATTTT
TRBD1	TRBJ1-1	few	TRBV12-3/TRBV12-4	CASTLGQYGNTEAFF	TGTGCCAGCACCTTGGGACAGTACGGGAACACTGAAGCTTTCTTT
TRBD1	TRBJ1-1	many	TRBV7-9	CASSQRQGGTEAFF	TGTGCCAGCAGCCAACGACAGGGTGGCACTGAAGCTTTCTTT
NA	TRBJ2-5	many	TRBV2	CASSMGVIAQETQYF	TGTGCCAGCAGTATGGGGGTGATAGCCCAAGAGACCCAGTACTTC
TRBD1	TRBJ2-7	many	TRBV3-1	CASSQPQGARNYEQYF	TGTGCCAGCAGCCAACCACAGGGGGCGCGAAACTACGAGCAGTACTTC
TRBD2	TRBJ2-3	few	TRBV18	CASSPILVGGDDTDTQYF	TGTGCCAGCTCACCGATCTTGGTGGGGGGGGACGACACAGATACGCAGTATTTT
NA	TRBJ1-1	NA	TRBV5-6	CASSLVREYTEAFF	TGTGCCAGCAGCTTGGTCAGGGAATACACTGAAGCTTTCTTT
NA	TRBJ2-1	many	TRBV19	CASSIEGVQYNEQFF	TGTGCCAGTAGTATAGAGGGGGTTCAGTACAATGAGCAGTTCTTC
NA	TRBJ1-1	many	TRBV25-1	CASSGGLITEAFF	TGTGCCAGCAGTGGCGGGCTTATTACTGAAGCTTTCTTT
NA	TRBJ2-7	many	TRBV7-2	CASSGGRRGTYEQYF	TGTGCCAGCAGCGGGGGGCGGCGGGGGACCTACGAGCAGTACTTC
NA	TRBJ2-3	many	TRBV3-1	CASSQGHSSDTQYF	TGTGCCAGCAGCCAAGGTCACAGCTCAGATACGCAGTATTTT
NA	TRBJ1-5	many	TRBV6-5	CASSRFSNQPQHF	TGTGCCAGCAGCCGATTTAGCAATCAGCCCCAGCATTTT
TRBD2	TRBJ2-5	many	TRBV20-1	CSAFSGGYQETQYF	TGCAGTGCTTTTAGCGGGGGGTACCAAGAGACCCAGTACTTC
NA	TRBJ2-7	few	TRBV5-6	CASSVTGTRGYEQYF	TGTGCCAGCAGCGTGACCGGGACAAGAGGCTACGAGCAGTACTTC
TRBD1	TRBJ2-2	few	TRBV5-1	CASSPQGDTGELFF	TGCGCCAGCAGCCCTCAGGGGGACACCGGGGAGCTGTTTTTT
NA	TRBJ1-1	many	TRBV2	CASSVETVAFF	TGTGCCAGCAGTGTTGAGACAGTCGCTTTCTTT
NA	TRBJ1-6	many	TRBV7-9	CASSGRDSPLHF	TGTGCCAGCAGCGGAAGGGATTCACCCCTCCACTTT
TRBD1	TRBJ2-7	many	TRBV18	CASSTGRDSNDEQYF	TGTGCCAGCTCAACCGGCCGGGACAGCAACGACGAGCAGTACTTC
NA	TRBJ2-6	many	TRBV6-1	CASSEGWWANVLTF	TGTGCCAGCAGTGAAGGTTGGTGGGCCAACGTCCTGACTTTC
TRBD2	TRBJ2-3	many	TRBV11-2	CASNTRTSGASTDTQYF	TGTGCCAGCAACACCCGGACTAGCGGGGCTAGCACAGATACGCAGTATTTT
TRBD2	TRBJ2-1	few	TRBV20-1	CSASFSSGGSKYNEQFF	TGCAGTGCTAGTTTTAGCAGCGGGGGGAGCAAGTACAATGAGCAGTTCTTC
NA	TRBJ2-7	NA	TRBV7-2	CASRPPGPPREQYF	TGTGCCAGCAGGCCGCCAGGGCCCCCACGCGAGCAGTACTTC
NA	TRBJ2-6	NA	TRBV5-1	CASSLGLTSGANVLTF	TGCGCCAGCAGCTTGGGGCTGACCTCTGGGGCCAACGTCCTGACTTTC
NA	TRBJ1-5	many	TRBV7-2	CASSLMLSGGSNQPQHF	TGTGCCAGCAGCTTAATGCTTTCGGGAGGAAGCAATCAGCCCCAGCATTTT
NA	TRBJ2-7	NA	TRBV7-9	CASSSGQRDNEQYF	TGTGCCAGCAGCTCGGGGCAGAGGGATAACGAGCAGTACTTC
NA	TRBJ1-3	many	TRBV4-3	CASSQGGAGGNTIYF	TGCGCCAGCAGCCAAGGGGGGGCCGGAGGAAACACCATATATTTT
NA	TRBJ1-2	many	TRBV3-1	CASSQALGGDYGYTF	TGTGCCAGCAGCCAGGCTTTAGGGGGGGACTATGGCTACACCTTC
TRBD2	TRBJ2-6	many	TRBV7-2	CASSLIAGGPGANVLTF	TGTGCCAGCAGCTTGATAGCGGGGGGGCCTGGGGCCAACGTCCTGACTTTC
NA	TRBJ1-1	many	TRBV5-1	CASSLVSRTVNTEAFF	TGCGCCAGCAGCTTGGTATCCAGGACAGTCAACACTGAAGCTTTCTTT
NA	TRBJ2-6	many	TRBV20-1	CSARPPWPVIIGANVLTF	TGCAGTGCTAGACCCCCCTGGCCGGTGATCATTGGGGCCAACGTCCTGACTTTC
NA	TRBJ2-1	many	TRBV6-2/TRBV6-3	CASRTVLYEQFF	TGTGCCAGCCGGACAGTACTCTATGAGCAGTTCTTC
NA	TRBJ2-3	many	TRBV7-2	CASSRAGLAPSTDTQYF	TGTGCCAGCAGCCGCGCGGGGCTAGCCCCAAGCACAGATACGCAGTATTTT
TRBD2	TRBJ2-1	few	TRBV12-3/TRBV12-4	CASSPGLGIAHEQFF	TGTGCCAGCAGTCCGGGACTAGGGATTGCCCATGAGCAGTTCTTC
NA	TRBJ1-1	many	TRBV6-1	CAGRGNTEAFF	TGTGCCGGGAGGGGGAACACTGAAGCTTTCTTT
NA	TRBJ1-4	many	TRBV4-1	CASKPLFGKTNEKLFF	TGCGCCAGCAAGCCCCTATTCGGAAAGACTAATGAAAAACTGTTTTTT
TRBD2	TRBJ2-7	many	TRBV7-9	CASSYGTSGTYEQYF	TGTGCCAGCAGCTATGGGACTAGCGGAACCTACGAGCAGTACTTC
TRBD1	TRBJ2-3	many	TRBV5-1	CASSPGDRGRQDTQYF	TGCGCCAGCAGCCCCGGAGACAGGGGTAGACAGGATACGCAGTATTTT
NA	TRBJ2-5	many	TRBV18	CASSPPELVLGETQYF	TGTGCCAGCTCACCACCGGAGCTAGTCCTCGGGGAGACCCAGTACTTC
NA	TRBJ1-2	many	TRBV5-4	CASSLRQSLNLIYTF	TGTGCCAGCAGCCTCCGACAGTCCCTGAATCTGATCTACACCTTC
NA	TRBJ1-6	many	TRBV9	CASSGGALGNSPLHF	TGTGCCAGCAGCGGCGGGGCTTTGGGTAATTCACCCCTCCACTTT
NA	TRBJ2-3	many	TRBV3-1	CASSQFRSLGTDTQYF	TGTGCCAGCAGCCAATTTAGGTCATTGGGCACAGATACGCAGTATTTT
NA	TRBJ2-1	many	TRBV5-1	CASSLGRMWAGKGFDNEQFF	TGCGCCAGCAGCTTGGGAAGGATGTGGGCTGGGAAGGGGTTTGACAATGAGCAGTTCTTC
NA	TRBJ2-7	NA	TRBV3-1	CASSQDQGGSYEQYF	TGTGCCAGCAGCCAAGATCAGGGTGGGTCCTACGAGCAGTACTTC
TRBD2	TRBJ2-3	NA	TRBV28	CASSIERLADEYRHRTQYF	TGTGCCAGCAGCATTGAGAGACTAGCGGATGAATACCGACACAGGACGCAGTATTTT
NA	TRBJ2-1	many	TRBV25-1	CASSDMPEINEQFF	TGTGCCAGCAGTGACATGCCCGAAATCAATGAGCAGTTCTTC
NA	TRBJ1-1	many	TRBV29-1	CSVRDMLNTEAFF	TGCAGCGTGAGAGACATGTTGAACACTGAAGCTTTCTTT
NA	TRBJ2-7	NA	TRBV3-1	CASSQGLRTRGSYEQYF	TGTGCCAGCAGCCAGGGACTGAGAACTCGAGGTTCCTACGAGCAGTACTTC